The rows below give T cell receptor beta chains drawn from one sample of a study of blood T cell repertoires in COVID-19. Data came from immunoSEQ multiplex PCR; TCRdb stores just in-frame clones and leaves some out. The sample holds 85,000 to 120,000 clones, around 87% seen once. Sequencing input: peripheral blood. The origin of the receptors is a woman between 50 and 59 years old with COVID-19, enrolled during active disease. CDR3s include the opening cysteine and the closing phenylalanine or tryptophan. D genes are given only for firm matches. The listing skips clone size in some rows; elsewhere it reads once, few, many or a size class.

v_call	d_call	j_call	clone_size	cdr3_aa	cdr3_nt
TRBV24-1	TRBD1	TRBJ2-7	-	CATSDRTGIHEQYF	TGTGCCACCAGTGATCGGACAGGGATCCACGAGCAGTACTTC
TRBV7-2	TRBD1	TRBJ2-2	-	CASSEQGFGELFF	TGTGCCAGCAGTGAACAGGGGTTTGGGGAGCTGTTTTTT
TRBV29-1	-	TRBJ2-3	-	CSAGGQYTDTQYF	TGCAGCGCCGGTGGACAATATACAGATACGCAGTATTTT
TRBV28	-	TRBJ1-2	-	CASSLEYYGYTF	TGTGCCAGCAGTTTGGAGTATTACGGCTACACCTTC
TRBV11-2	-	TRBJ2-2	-	CASSMTDLTGELFF	TGTGCCAGCAGCATGACAGACCTCACCGGGGAGCTGTTTTTT
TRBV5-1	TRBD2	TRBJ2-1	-	CASSRGLAGSYNEQFF	TGCGCCAGCAGCCGCGGACTAGCGGGTTCCTACAATGAGCAGTTCTTC
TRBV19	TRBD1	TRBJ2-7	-	CASSARTGWAYEQYF	TGTGCCAGTAGTGCCCGGACAGGGTGGGCCTACGAGCAGTACTTC
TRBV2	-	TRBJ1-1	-	CASSEPGPWGQNTEAFF	TGTGCCAGCAGTGAACCGGGACCCTGGGGGCAAAACACTGAAGCTTTCTTT
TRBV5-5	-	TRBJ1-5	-	CASSLEGQGRNQPQHF	TGTGCCAGCAGCTTGGAGGGGCAGGGGCGAAATCAGCCCCAGCATTTT
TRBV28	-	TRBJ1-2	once	CASSLSASGTYGYTF	TGTGCCAGCAGTTTATCTGCCAGCGGCACCTATGGCTACACCTTC
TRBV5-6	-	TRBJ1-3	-	CASSLYGGYSGNTIYF	TGTGCCAGCAGCTTGTATGGGGGGTACTCTGGAAACACCATATATTTT
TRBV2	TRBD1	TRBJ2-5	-	CASSLQGFWETQYF	TGTGCCAGCAGTCTACAGGGGTTCTGGGAGACCCAGTACTTC
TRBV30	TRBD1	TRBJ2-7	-	CAWRTGAEQYF	TGTGCCTGGAGGACAGGGGCCGAGCAGTACTTC
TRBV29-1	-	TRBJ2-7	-	CSVEAVGNRLSSYEQYF	TGCAGCGTTGAAGCCGTTGGGAACAGGCTGAGCTCCTACGAGCAGTACTTC
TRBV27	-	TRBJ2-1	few	CASSLEGSSYNEQFF	TGTGCCAGCAGTTTAGAGGGAAGCTCCTACAATGAGCAGTTCTTC
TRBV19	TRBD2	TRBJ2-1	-	CASSAAGVLEQFF	TGTGCCAGTAGTGCCGCGGGGGTACTTGAGCAGTTCTTC
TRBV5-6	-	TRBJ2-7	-	CASSFGRNEQYF	TGTGCCAGCAGCTTCGGCAGGAACGAGCAGTACTTC
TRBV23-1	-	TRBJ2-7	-	CASSKTANRYEQYF	TGCGCCAGCAGTAAAACGGCGAACAGGTACGAGCAGTACTTC
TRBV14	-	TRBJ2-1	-	CASSQGRVGNEQFF	TGTGCCAGCAGCCAAGGGAGGGTGGGGAATGAGCAGTTCTTC
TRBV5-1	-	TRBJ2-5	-	CASSSLGGGRETQYF	TGCGCCAGCAGCTCTCTTGGGGGGGGCCGAGAGACCCAGTACTTC
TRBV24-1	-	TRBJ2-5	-	CATSDPGWETQYF	TGTGCCACCAGTGATCCGGGGTGGGAGACCCAGTACTTC
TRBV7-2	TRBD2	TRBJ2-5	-	CASTSAIQETQYF	TGTGCCAGTACTAGCGCAATCCAAGAGACCCAGTACTTC
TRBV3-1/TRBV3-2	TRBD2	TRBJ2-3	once	CASSQGTPGLAGDTDTQYF	TGTGCCAGCAGCCAAGGAACCCCCGGACTAGCGGGGGACACAGATACGCAGTATTTT
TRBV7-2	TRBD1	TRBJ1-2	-	CASSLGHRGSSYGYTF	TGTGCCAGCAGCTTAGGACACAGGGGGAGCAGCTATGGCTACACCTTC
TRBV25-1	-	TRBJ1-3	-	CASSESGFGNTIYF	TGTGCCAGCAGTGAATCAGGGTTTGGAAACACCATATATTTT
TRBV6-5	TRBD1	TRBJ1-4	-	CATGPGTGSEKLFF	TGTGCCACCGGGCCCGGGACAGGGTCTGAAAAACTGTTTTTT
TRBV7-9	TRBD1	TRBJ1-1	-	CASSSRTGRAFF	TGTGCCAGCAGCTCTCGGACAGGGAGAGCTTTCTTT
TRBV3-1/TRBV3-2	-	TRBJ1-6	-	CASSPSGNSPLHF	TGTGCCAGCAGCCCCTCCGGGAATTCACCCCTCCACTTT
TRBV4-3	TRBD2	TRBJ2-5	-	CASSPGTSGGAIEKETQYF	TGCGCCAGCAGCCCTGGGACTAGCGGGGGGGCCATTGAAAAGGAGACCCAGTACTTC
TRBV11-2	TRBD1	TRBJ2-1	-	CASSMGQGSYNEQFF	TGTGCCAGCAGCATGGGACAGGGCTCCTACAATGAGCAGTTCTTC
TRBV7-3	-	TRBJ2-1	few	CASSLFGGEQFF	TGTGCCAGCAGCTTATTCGGTGGTGAGCAGTTCTTC
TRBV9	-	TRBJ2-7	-	CASSDGLSYEQYF	TGTGCCAGCAGCGACGGACTTTCCTACGAGCAGTACTTC
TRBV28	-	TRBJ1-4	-	CASSGETLGEKLFF	TGTGCCAGCAGTGGAGAGACTCTAGGAGAAAAACTGTTTTTT
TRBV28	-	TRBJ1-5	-	CASSFMAGSQHF	TGTGCCAGCAGTTTCATGGCAGGTAGCCAGCATTTT
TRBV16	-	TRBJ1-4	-	CASSQARTGWEKLFF	TGTGCCAGCAGCCAAGCCCGTACAGGGTGGGAAAAACTGTTTTTT
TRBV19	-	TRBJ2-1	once	CASSTNSGSYNEQFF	TGTGCCAGTAGTACTAATAGCGGCTCCTACAATGAGCAGTTCTTC
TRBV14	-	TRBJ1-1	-	CASSPSGGFYTEAFF	TGTGCCAGCAGCCCATCCGGAGGCTTTTACACTGAAGCTTTCTTT
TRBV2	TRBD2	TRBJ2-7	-	CASSVQGLAGEQYF	TGTGCCAGCAGTGTGCAGGGACTAGCTGGGGAGCAGTACTTC
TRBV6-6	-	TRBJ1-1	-	CASSYSRQLNTEAFF	TGTGCCAGCAGTTACTCGAGACAGTTGAACACTGAAGCTTTCTTT
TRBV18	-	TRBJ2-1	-	CASSPRGLYNEQFF	TGTGCCAGCTCACCCCGCGGACTGTACAATGAGCAGTTCTTC
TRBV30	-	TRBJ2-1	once	CAWSWAGAYNEQFF	TGTGCCTGGAGTTGGGCAGGGGCCTACAATGAGCAGTTCTTC
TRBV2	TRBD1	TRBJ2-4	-	CASSPRAGGENIQYF	TGTGCCAGCAGCCCCCGAGCAGGGGGCGAAAACATTCAGTACTTC
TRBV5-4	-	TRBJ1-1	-	CASSSNRDTYFLVTEAFF	TGTGCCAGCAGCTCAAACCGGGACACCTACTTCCTTGTCACTGAAGCTTTCTTT
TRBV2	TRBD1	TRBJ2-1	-	CASRYTGGEQFF	TGTGCCAGCAGATACACAGGGGGTGAGCAGTTCTTC
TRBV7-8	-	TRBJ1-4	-	CASSWGATNEKLFF	TGTGCCAGCAGCTGGGGGGCAACTAATGAAAAACTGTTTTTT
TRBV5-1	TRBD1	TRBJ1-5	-	CASSPGQGSQPQHF	TGCGCCAGCAGCCCGGGACAGGGCAGTCAGCCCCAGCATTTT
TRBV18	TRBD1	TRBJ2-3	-	CASSLDRGERYTQYF	TGTGCCAGCTCACTGGACAGGGGAGAAAGATATACGCAGTATTTT
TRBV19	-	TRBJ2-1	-	CASSSGTKRNEQFF	TGTGCCAGTAGTTCCGGGACAAAGAGGAATGAGCAGTTCTTC
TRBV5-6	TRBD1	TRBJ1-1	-	CASSLARGRLNTEAFF	TGTGCCAGCAGCTTGGCCAGGGGGCGTTTGAACACTGAAGCTTTCTTT
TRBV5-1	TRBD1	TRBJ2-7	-	CASSPITDRAYEQYF	TGCGCCAGCAGCCCTATAACGGACAGGGCTTACGAGCAGTACTTC
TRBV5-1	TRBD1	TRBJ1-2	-	CASSLAGGDGYTF	TGCGCCAGCAGCTTAGCAGGGGGCGACGGCTACACCTTC
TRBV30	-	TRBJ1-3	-	CGATGNTIYF	TGTGGGGCGACAGGAAACACCATATATTTT
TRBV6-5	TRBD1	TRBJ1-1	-	CASRGTVNTEAFF	TGTGCCAGCAGGGGGACAGTGAACACTGAAGCTTTCTTT
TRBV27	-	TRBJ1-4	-	CASSHGEDEKLFF	TGTGCCAGCAGTCACGGCGAGGATGAAAAACTGTTTTTT
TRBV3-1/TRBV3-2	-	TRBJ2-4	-	CASSQAGYGIQYF	TGTGCCAGCAGCCAAGCAGGGTACGGCATTCAGTACTTC